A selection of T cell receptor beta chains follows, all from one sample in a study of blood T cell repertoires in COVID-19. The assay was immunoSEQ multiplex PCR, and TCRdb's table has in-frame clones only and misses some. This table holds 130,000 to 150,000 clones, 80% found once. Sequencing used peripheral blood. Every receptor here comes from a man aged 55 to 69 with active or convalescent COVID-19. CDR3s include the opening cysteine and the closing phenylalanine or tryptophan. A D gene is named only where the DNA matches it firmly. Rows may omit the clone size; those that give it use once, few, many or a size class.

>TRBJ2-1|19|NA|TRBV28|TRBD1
CASSSRVMDRVFSYNEQFF
TGTGCCAGCAGTTCAAGGGTTATGGACAGGGTGTTTTCCTACAATGAGCAGTTCTTC
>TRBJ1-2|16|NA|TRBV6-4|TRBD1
CASSENDRDREYGYTF
TGTGCCAGCAGTGAAAATGACCGGGACAGGGAGTATGGCTACACCTTC
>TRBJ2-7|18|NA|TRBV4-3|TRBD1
CASSQETGGYLNYYEQYF
TGCGCCAGCAGCCAAGAGACAGGGGGCTACCTTAATTACTACGAGCAGTACTTC
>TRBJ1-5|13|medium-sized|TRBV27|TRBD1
CASRDRDNQPQHF
TGTGCCAGCAGGGACAGGGACAATCAGCCCCAGCATTTT
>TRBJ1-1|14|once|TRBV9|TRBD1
CASRGDSVNTEAFF
TGTGCCAGCAGGGGGGACAGTGTGAACACTGAAGCTTTCTTT
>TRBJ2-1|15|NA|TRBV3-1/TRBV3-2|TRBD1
CASSQGRGLYNEQFF
TGTGCCAGCAGCCAAGGCAGGGGGCTTTACAATGAGCAGTTCTTC
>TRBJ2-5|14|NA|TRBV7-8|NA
CASSSRLDQETQYF
TGTGCCAGCAGCTCGAGGTTAGACCAAGAGACCCAGTACTTC
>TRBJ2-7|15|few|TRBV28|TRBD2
CASSLGTSGRYEQYF
TGTGCCAGCAGTCTTGGGACTAGCGGGAGATACGAGCAGTACTTC
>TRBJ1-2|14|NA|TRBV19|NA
CASSIGAANYGYTF
TGTGCCAGTAGTATAGGCGCGGCTAACTATGGCTACACCTTC
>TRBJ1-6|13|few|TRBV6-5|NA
CASAGRNNSPLHF
TGTGCCAGCGCGGGACGGAATAATTCACCCCTCCACTTT
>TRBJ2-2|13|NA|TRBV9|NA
CASSGRKLGELFF
TGTGCCAGCAGCGGGAGGAAGCTCGGGGAGCTGTTTTTT
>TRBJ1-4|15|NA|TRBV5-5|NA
CASSPFGGTNEKLFF
TGTGCCAGCAGCCCGTTTGGGGGGACTAATGAAAAACTGTTTTTT
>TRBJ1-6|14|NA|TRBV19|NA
CASSTRGGNSPLHF
TGTGCCAGTAGTACGCGGGGGGGGAATTCACCCCTCCACTTT
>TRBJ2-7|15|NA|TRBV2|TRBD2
CASSEASGSSYEQYF
TGTGCCAGCAGTGAGGCTAGCGGGAGTTCCTACGAGCAGTACTTC
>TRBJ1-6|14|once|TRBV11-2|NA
CASSSDSLNSPLHF
TGTGCCAGCAGCTCCGACAGCTTGAATTCACCCCTCCACTTT
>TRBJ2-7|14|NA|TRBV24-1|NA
CATSGAGAPYEQYF
TGTGCCACCAGTGGTGCAGGGGCCCCCTACGAGCAGTACTTC
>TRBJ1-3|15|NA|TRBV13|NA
CASSLVRGTGNTIYF
TGTGCCAGCAGCTTAGTTCGGGGGACTGGAAACACCATATATTTT
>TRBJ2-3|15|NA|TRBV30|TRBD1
CAWSWRQGPTDTQYF
TGTGCCTGGAGTTGGAGACAGGGCCCCACAGATACGCAGTATTTT
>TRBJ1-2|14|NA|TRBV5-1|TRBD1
CASSLVGTGGFHTF
TGCGCCAGCAGCTTGGTCGGGACAGGGGGCTTTCACACCTTC
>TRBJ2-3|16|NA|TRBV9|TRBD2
CASSVAAGGVTDTQYF
TGTGCCAGCAGCGTAGCGGCGGGAGGCGTCACAGATACGCAGTATTTT
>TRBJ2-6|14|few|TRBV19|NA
CASRLESGANVLTF
TGTGCCAGTCGACTAGAGTCTGGGGCCAACGTCCTGACTTTC
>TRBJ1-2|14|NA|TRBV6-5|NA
CASSPAGANYGYTF
TGTGCCAGCAGCCCCGCGGGAGCTAACTATGGCTACACCTTC
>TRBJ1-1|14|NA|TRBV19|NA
CASSKPDRNTEAFF
TGTGCCAGTAGTAAACCGGACAGGAACACTGAAGCTTTCTTT
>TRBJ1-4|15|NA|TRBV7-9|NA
CASTLAGPREEKLFF
TGTGCCAGCACCCTAGCGGGTCCGCGGGAAGAAAAACTGTTTTTT
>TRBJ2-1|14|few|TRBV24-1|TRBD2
CATSDREGLNEQFF
TGTGCCACCAGCGACCGGGAGGGCCTAAATGAGCAGTTCTTC
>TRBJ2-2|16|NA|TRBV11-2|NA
CASSLRGGENTGELFF
TGTGCCAGCAGCTTACGTGGGGGCGAAAACACCGGGGAGCTGTTTTTT
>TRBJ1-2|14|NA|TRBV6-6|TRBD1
CASSQGQGSYGYTF
TGTGCCAGCAGCCAGGGACAGGGAAGCTATGGCTACACCTTC
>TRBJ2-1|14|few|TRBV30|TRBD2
CAWRAGGIYNEQFF
TGTGCCTGGAGAGCGGGAGGGATATACAATGAGCAGTTCTTC
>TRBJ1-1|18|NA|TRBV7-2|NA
CASSLVVTGWGPNTEAFF
TGTGCCAGCAGCTTAGTGGTGACAGGTTGGGGCCCGAACACTGAAGCTTTCTTT
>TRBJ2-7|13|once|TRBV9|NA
CASSATVPGEQYF
TGTGCCAGCAGCGCGACAGTACCTGGGGAGCAGTACTTC
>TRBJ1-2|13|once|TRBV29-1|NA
CSVHLTETYGYTF
TGCAGCGTTCACTTGACAGAAACCTATGGCTACACCTTC
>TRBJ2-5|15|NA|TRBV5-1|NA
CASSLAQDRGETQYF
TGCGCCAGCAGCTTGGCCCAGGATAGGGGAGAGACCCAGTACTTC
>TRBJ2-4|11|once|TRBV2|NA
CASHAGDIQYF
TGTGCCAGCCACGCCGGGGACATTCAGTACTTC
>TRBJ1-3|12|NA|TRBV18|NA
CASSQDENTIYF
TGTGCCAGCTCTCAGGATGAGAACACCATATATTTT
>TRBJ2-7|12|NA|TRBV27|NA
CASRTDTYEQYF
TGTGCCAGCAGGACAGATACCTACGAGCAGTACTTC